These 13 T cell receptor beta chains came from one sample sequenced in a study of shared clonotypes between healthy human individuals. Measured with immunoSEQ multiplex PCR; TCRdb has only the in-frame clones, and not every one. This sample yields 470,000 or so clones, of which about 78% are seen a single time; more than 10% belongs to the top ten. The sequencing sample was made of PBMCs. These receptors all stem from a woman aged 40 to 50 in good health. Some clones in this sample may be carry-over from other donors' samples.

The chain recombines TRBV7-2 with TRBJ2-7; D unclear. The CDR3 length is 14 residues. Trimming stripped 0 bases from V and 0 bases from J, with 6 bases between. CDR1 is SGHTA, CDR2 FQGNSA, per germline. The CDR3: CASSLAGFSYEQYF. The CDR3 DNA follows: TGTGCCAGCAGCTTAGCAGGGTTCTCCTACGAGCAGTACTTC.

This sequence joins TRBV15 and TRBJ1-5, with 8 bases fitting TRBD1. V lost 4 bases and J lost 6; bases outside the gene matches: 8. Germline V gives CDR1 LNHNV, CDR2 YYDKDF (reference sequence). The CDR3 is made up of 15 amino acids. CDR3 region: CATSTGQGSVQPQHF. The CDR3 bases are TGTGCCACCAGCACAGGACAGGGTTCAGTTCAGCCCCAGCATTTT. Full variable domain (rest looked up from reference TRBV15 and TRBJ1-5): DAMVIQNPRYQVTQFGKPVTLSCSQTLNHNVMYWYQQKSSQAPKLLFHYYDKDFNNEADTPDNFQSRRPNTSFCFLDIRSPGLGDTAMYLCATSTGQGSVQPQHFGDGTRLSIL.

The chain carries TRBV27 and TRBJ2-1, with 9 bases matching TRBD1. Germline CDR1 and CDR2: MNHEY and SMNVEV (reference sequence). The trim removed 6 bases at V and 12 bases at J, leaving 24 bases unmatched. The CDR3 consists of 18 residues. This chain's CDR3 is CASSPMRTGTGMGRGQFF. CDR3 sequence (DNA): TGTGCCAGCAGCCCAATGAGGACCGGGACAGGGATGGGGAGGGGGCAGTTCTTC.

This clone was recorded once. The rearrangement uses TRBV28 and TRBJ2-1; TRBD2 aligns across 12 bases. J was trimmed by 9 bases and V by 6 bases; bases with no gene match: 6. Per the germline V gene, CDR1 is MDHEN and CDR2 is SYDVKM. The CDR3 totals 14 residues. The CDR3 DNA reads as TGTGCCAGCAGAACCCTAGCGGGAGGGGCTGAGCAGTTCTTC. Translation: CASRTLAGGAEQFF.

The chain has TRBV7-2 and TRBJ2-3; 10 bases are shared with TRBD2. This CDR3 spans 18 amino acids. Germline CDR1 reads SGHTA; CDR2 reads FQGNSA. The junction had 15 bases not matched to a gene; V was cut back by 1 base and J by 8 bases. The CDR3 here is CASSLGGPGSGRARTQYF. The CDR3, as DNA: TGTGCCAGCAGCTTAGGAGGCCCAGGGAGCGGGAGGGCCCGTACGCAGTATTTT.

This clone was seen ten or more times. This chain uses TRBV28 with TRBJ2-5; 11 bases map to TRBD2. The CDR3 has 15 amino acids. The V gene end was trimmed by 5 bases and the J gene end by 5 bases; junction bases not matched to a gene: 7. The germline gives CDR1 MDHEN, CDR2 SYDVKM. CDR3 sequence (DNA): TGTGCCAGCAGTCGTAGCGGGAGGGCCGTTGAGACCCAGTACTTC. Protein sequence: CASSRSGRAVETQYF.

J is TRBJ2-5 and V is TRBV2; 12 nucleotides line up with TRBD2. CDR1 SNHLY and CDR2 FYNNEI come from the germline V gene. CDR3 size: 16 residues. Germline trimming cut 5 bases from V and 2 bases from J; bases unmatched to any gene: 6. In DNA, the CDR3 is TGTGCCAGCAGTCCCCTTGGACTAGCGGGGCAAGAGACCCAGTACTTC. Its protein product is CASSPLGLAGQETQYF.

This chain's CDR3 is CASSQGGWARETQYF. In nucleotides, the CDR3 is TGTGCCAGCAGCCAAGGTGGTTGGGCGCGAGAGACCCAGTACTTC. The chain recombines TRBV14 with TRBJ2-5; D gene unclear. Between the trimmed V and J ends, which lost 1 base and 4 bases, there was a span of 13 bases. CDR1 is SGHDN and CDR2 is FVKESK in the germline V gene. This CDR3 comprises 15 residues.

V and J are TRBV19 and TRBJ2-1, with 9 positions matching TRBD1. Trimming at V came to 4 bases and at J to 2 bases, leaving 3 bases not matched to a gene. The germline V gene has CDR1 LNHDA and CDR2 SQIVND (reference sequence). CDR3 length: 15 amino acids. CDR3 nucleotides: TGTGCCAGTAGTAGTACAGGGGGCCCCTACAATGAGCAGTTCTTC. This gives the protein CASSSTGGPYNEQFF.

The genes are TRBV9 and TRBJ1-1; D is undetermined. The CDR3 covers 13 residues. Trimming removed 3 bases from V and 1 base from J, with 7 bases in between. In germline, CDR1 is SGDLS, CDR2 YYNGEE. The CDR3 is CASSADTNTEAFF. CDR3 nucleotide sequence: TGTGCCAGCAGCGCCGACACGAACACTGAAGCTTTCTTT.

This chain joins TRBV18 and TRBJ2-6, with D uncertain. Germline CDR1 KGHSH, CDR2 LQKENI. The CDR3 is 15 residues long. V was cut by 2 bases and J by 2 bases, with 7 bases left in between. In DNA, the CDR3 is TGTGCCAGCTCACCAGGGGTTACTGGGGCCAACGTCCTGACTTTC. Translating gives CASSPGVTGANVLTF.

V usage is TRBV28 and J usage is TRBJ2-7; TRBD2 matches 11 bases. The CDR3 length is 13 residues. Per the germline V gene, CDR1 is MDHEN and CDR2 is SYDVKM. V lost 5 bases, J lost 5 bases, and 2 bases stayed unmatched. The CDR3 DNA reads as TGTGCCAGCAGTGCGACTAGCGGGAACGAGCAGTACTTC. Translation: CASSATSGNEQYF.

The J gene is TRBJ2-7, the V gene TRBV7-2, with 10 bases aligning to TRBD2. The CDR3 extends over 15 amino acids. The germline V gene has CDR1 SGHTA and CDR2 FQGNSA. V was pared by 5 bases and J by 2 bases, with 6 bases of the junction left unmatched. In nucleotides, the CDR3 is TGTGCCAGCAGCCCCGGGACTAGCGAACCCTACGAGCAGTACTTC. This translates into CASSPGTSEPYEQYF. Full variable domain (remainder filled in from reference TRBV7-2 and TRBJ2-7): GAGVSQSPSNKVTEKGKDVELRCDPISGHTALYWYRQSLGQGLEFLIYFQGNSAPDKSGLPSDRFSAERTGGSVSTLTIQRTQQEDSAVYLCASSPGTSEPYEQYFGPGTRLTVT.